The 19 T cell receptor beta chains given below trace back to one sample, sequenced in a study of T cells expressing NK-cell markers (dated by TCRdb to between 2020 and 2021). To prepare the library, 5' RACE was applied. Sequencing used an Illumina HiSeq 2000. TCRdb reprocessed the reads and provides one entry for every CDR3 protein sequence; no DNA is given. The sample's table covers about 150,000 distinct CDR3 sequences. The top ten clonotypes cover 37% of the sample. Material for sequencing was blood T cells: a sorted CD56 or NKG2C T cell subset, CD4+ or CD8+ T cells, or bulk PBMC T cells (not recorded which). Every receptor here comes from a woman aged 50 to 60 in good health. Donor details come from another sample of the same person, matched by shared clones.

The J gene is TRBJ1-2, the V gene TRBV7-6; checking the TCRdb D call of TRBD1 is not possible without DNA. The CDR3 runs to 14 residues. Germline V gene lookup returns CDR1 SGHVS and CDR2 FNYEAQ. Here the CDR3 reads CAWGPAGGNYGYTF. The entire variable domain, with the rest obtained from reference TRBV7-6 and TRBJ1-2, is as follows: GAGVSQSPRYKVTKRGQDVALRCDPISGHVSLYWYRQALGQGPEFLTYFNYEAQQDKSGLPNDRFSAERPEGSISTLTIQRTEQRDSAMYRCAWGPAGGNYGYTFGSGTRLTVV.

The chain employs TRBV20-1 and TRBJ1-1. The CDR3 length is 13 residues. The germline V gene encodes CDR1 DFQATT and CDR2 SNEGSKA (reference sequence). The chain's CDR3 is CSARTNTHTEAFF.

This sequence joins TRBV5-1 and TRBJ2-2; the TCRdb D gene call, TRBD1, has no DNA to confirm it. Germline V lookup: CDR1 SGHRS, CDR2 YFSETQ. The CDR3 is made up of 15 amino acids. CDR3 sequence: CASSFDSSPTGELFF.

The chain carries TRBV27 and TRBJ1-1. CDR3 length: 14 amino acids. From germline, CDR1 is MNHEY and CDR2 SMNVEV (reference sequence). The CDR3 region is CASSDDRALTEAFF.

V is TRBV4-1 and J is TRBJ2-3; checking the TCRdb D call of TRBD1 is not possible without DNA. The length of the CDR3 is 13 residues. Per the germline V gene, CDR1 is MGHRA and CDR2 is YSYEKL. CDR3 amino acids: CASRAGATDTQYF.

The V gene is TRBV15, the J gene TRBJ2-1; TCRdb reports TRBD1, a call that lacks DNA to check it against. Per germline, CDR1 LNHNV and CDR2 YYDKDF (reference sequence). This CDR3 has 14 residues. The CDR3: CATSRGTGHNEQFF.

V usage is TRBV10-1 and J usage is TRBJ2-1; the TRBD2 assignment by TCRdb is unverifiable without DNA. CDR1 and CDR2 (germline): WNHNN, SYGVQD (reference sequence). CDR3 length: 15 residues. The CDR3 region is CASSASGLDYNEQFF.

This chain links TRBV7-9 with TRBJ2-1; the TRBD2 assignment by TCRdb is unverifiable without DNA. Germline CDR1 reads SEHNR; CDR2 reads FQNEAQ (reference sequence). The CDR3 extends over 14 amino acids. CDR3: CASVLGTSELGVFF.

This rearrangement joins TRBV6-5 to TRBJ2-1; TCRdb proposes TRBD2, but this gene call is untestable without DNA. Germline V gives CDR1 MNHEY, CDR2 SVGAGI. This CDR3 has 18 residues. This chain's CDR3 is CASSSSRLAGDFEDEQFF.

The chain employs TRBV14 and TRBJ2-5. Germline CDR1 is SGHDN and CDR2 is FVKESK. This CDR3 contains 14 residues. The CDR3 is CASSHLKYQETQYF.

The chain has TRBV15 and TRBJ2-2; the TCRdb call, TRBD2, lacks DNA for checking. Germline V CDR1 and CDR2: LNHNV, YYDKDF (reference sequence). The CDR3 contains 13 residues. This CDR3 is CATSPSGTGELFF.

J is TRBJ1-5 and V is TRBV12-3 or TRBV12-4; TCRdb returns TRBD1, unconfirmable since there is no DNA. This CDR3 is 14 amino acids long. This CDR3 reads CASSPSTDNQPQHF.

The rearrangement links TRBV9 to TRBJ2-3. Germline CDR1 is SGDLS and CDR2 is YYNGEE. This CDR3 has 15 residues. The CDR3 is CASSVGLLSTDTQYF.

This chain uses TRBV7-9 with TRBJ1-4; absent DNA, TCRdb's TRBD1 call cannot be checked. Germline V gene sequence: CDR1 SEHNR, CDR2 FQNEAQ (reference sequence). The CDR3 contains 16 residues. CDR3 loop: CASSPGGRATNEKLFF.

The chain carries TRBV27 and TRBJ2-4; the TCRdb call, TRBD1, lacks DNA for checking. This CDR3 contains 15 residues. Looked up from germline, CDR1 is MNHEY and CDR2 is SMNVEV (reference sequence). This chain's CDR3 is CASREQGGTKNIQYF.

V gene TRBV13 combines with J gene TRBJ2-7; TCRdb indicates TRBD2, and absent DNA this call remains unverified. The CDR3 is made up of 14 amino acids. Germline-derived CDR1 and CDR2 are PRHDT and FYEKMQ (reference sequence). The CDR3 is CASSSGTTDWEQYF.

The CDR3 spells CASSLLGGKNTGELFF. The chain is built from TRBV7-2 and TRBJ2-2; TCRdb proposes TRBD2, but this gene call is untestable without DNA. CDR3 length equals 16 residues. CDR1 and CDR2 (germline): SGHTA, FQGNSA.

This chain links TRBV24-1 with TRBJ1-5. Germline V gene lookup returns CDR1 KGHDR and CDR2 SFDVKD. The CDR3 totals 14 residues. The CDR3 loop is CATSEAGVNQPQHF.

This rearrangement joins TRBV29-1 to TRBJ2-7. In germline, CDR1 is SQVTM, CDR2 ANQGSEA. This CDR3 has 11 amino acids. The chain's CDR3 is CSVEDRTEQYF.